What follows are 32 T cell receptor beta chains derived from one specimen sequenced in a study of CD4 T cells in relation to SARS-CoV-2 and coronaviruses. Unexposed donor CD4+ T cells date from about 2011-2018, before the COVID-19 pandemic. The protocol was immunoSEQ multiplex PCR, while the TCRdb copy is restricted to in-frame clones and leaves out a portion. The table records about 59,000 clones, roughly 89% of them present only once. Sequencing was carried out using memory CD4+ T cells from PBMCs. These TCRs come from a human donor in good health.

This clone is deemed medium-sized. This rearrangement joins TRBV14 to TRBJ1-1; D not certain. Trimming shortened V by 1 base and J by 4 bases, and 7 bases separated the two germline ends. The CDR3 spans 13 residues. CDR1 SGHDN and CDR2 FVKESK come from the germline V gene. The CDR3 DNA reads TGTGCCAGCAGCCAAGGGGTGGTCACTGAAGCTTTCTTT. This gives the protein CASSQGVVTEAFF.

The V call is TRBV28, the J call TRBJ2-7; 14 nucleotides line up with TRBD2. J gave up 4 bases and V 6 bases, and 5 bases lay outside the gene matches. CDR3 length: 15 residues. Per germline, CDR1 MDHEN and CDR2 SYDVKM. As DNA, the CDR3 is TGTGCCAGCAGCCCCGGGACTAGCGGGAGTTACGAGCAGTACTTC. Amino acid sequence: CASSPGTSGSYEQYF.

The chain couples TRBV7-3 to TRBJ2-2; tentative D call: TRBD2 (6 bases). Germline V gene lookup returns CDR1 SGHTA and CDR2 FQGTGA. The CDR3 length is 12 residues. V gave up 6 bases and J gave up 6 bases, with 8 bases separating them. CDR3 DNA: TGTGCCAGCAGGAGGGAGGCCGGGGAGCTGTTTTTT. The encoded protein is CASRREAGELFF. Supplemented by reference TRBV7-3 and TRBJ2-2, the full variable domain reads GAGVSQTPSNKVTEKGKYVELRCDPISGHTALYWYRQSLGQGPEFLIYFQGTGAADDSGLPNDRFFAVRPEGSVSTLKIQRTERGDSAVYLCASRREAGELFFGEGSRLTVL.

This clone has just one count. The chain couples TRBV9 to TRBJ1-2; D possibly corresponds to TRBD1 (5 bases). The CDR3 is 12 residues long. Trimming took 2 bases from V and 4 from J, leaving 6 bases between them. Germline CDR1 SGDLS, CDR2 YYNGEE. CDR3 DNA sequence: TGTGCCAGCAGCGTCGACAGCTATGGCTACACCTTC. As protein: CASSVDSYGYTF. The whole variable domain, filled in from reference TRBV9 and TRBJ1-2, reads DSGVTQTPKHLITATGQRVTLRCSPRSGDLSVYWYQQSLDQGLQFLIQYYNGEERAKGNILERFSAQQFPDLHSELNLSSLELGDSALYFCASSVDSYGYTFGSGTRLTVV.

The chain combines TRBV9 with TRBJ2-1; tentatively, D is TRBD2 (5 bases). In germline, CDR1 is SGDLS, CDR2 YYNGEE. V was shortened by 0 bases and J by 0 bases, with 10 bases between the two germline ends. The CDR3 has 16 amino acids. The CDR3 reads CASSVDHGGSYNEQFF. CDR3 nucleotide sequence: TGTGCCAGCAGCGTAGACCACGGAGGCTCCTACAATGAGCAGTTCTTC.

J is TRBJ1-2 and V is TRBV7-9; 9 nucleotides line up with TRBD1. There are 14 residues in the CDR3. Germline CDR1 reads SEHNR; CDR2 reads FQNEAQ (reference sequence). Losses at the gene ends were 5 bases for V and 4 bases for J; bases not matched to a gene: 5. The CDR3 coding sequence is TGTGCCAGCAGCGAGGGACAGGGTCGCTATGGCTACACCTTC. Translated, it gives CASSEGQGRYGYTF.

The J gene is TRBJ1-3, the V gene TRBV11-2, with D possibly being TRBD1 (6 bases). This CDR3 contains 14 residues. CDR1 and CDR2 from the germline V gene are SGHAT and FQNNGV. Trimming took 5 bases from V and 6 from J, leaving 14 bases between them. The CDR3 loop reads CASSPRGRLNTIYF. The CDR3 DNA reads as TGTGCCAGCAGCCCGAGGGGGAGGTTAAACACCATATATTTT. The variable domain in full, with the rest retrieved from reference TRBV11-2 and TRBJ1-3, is EAGVAQSPRYKIIEKRQSVAFWCNPISGHATLYWYQQILGQGPKLLIQFQNNGVVDDSQLPKDRFSAERLKGVDSTLKIQPAKLEDSAVYLCASSPRGRLNTIYFGEGSWLTVV.

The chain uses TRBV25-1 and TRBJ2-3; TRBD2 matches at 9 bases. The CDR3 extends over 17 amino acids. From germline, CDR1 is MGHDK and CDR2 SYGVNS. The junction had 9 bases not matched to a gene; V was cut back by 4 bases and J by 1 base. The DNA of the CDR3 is TGTGCCAGCAGTGGTAGCGGGAGCGGGGAGGGCACAGATACGCAGTATTTT. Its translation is CASSGSGSGEGTDTQYF.

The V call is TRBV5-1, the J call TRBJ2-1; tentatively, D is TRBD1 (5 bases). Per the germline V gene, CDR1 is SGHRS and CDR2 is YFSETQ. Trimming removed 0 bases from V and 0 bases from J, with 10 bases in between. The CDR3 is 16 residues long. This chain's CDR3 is CASSLAWTSSYNEQFF. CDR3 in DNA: TGCGCCAGCAGCTTGGCGTGGACAAGCTCCTACAATGAGCAGTTCTTC.

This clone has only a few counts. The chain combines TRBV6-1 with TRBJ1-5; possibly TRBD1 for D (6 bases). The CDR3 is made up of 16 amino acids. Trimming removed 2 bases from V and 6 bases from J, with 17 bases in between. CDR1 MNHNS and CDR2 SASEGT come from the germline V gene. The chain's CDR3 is CASSELLQGGGQPQHF. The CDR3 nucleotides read TGTGCCAGCAGTGAATTATTACAGGGAGGAGGTCAGCCCCAGCATTTT.

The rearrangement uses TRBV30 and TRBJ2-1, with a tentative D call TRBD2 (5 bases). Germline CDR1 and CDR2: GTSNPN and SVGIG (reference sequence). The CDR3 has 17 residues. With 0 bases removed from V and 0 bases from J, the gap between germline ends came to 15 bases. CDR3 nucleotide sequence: TGTGCCTGGAGTGTCGGTCTGCGGGCGAGCTCCTACAATGAGCAGTTCTTC. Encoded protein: CAWSVGLRASSYNEQFF.

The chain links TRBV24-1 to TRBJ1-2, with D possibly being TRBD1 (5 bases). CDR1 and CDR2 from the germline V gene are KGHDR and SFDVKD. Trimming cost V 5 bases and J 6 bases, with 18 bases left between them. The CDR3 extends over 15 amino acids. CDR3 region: CATSGAQPGVNGYTF. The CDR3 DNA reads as TGTGCCACCAGTGGTGCGCAGCCGGGGGTTAATGGCTACACCTTC.

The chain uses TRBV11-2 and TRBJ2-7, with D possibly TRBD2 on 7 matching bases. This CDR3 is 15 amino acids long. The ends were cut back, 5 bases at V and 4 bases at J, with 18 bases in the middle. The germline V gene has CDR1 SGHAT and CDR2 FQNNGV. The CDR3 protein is CASSLADSSSYEQYF. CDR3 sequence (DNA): TGTGCCAGCAGCCTAGCGGACAGTTCCTCGTACGAGCAGTACTTC.

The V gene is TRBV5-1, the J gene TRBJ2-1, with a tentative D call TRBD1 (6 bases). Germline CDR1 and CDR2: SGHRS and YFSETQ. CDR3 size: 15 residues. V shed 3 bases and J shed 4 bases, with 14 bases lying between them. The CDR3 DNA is TGCGCCAGCAGCTCAACAGGGCCTACTTACAATGAGCAGTTCTTC. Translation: CASSSTGPTYNEQFF. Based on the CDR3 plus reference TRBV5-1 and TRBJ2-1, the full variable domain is KAGVTQTPRYLIKTRGQQVTLSCSPISGHRSVSWYQQTPGQGLQFLFEYFSETQRNKGNFPGRFSGRQFSNSRSEMNVSTLELGDSALYLCASSSTGPTYNEQFFGPGTRLTVL.

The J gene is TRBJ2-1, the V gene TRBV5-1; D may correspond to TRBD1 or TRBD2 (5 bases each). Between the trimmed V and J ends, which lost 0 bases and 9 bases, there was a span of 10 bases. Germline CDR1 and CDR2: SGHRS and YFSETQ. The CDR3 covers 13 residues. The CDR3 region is CASSLERGSEQFF. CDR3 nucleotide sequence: TGCGCCAGCAGCTTGGAGAGGGGCAGTGAGCAGTTCTTC.

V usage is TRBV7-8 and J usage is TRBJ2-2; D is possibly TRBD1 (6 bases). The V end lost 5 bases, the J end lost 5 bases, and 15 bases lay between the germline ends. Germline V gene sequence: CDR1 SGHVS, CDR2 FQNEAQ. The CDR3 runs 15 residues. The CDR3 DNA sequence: TGTGCCAGCAGCCACAGGGAAGGTGGGACCGGGGAGCTGTTTTTT. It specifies CASSHREGGTGELFF. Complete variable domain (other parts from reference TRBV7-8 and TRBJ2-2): GAGVSQSPRYKVAKRGQDVALRCDPISGHVSLFWYQQALGQGPEFLTYFQNEAQLDKSGLPSDRFFAERPEGSVSTLKIQRTQQEDSAVYLCASSHREGGTGELFFGEGSRLTVL.

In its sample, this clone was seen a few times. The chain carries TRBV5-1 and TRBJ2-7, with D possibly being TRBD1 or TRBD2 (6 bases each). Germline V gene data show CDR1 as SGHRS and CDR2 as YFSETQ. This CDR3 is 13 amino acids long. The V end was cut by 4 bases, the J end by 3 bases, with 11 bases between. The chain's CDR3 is CASSPEGGYEQYF. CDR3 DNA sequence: TGCGCCAGCAGCCCAGAGGGGGGCTACGAGCAGTACTTC.

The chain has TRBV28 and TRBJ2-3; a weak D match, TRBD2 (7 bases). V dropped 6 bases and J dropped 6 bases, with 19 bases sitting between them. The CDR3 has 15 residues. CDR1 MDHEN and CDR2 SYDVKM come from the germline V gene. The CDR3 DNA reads TGTGCCAGCAGAACGGCGGGGGCCAAGGGGGATACGCAGTATTTT. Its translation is CASRTAGAKGDTQYF.

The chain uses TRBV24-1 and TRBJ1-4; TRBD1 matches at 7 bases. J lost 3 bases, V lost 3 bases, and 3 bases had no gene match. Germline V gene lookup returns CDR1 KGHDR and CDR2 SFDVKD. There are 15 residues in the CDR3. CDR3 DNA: TGTGCCACCAGTGATCCGACAGGGCCTAATGAAAAACTGTTTTTT. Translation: CATSDPTGPNEKLFF.

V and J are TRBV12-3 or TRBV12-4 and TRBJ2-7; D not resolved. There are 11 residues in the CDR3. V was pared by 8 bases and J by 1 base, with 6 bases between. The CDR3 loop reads CASCSSYEQYF. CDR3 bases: TGTGCCAGCTGTTCATCCTACGAGCAGTACTTC.

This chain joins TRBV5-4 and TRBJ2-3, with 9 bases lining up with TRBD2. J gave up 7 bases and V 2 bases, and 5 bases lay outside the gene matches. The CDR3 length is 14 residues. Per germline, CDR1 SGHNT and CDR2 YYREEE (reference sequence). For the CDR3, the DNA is TGTGCCAGCAGCTTCCGGCGGGAGGGGAATACGCAGTATTTT. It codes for CASSFRREGNTQYF. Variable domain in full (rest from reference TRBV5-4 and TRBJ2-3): ETGVTQSPTHLIKTRGQQVTLRCSSQSGHNTVSWYQQALGQGPQFIFQYYREEENGRGNFPPRFSGLQFPNYSSELNVNALELDDSALYLCASSFRREGNTQYFGPGTRLTVL.

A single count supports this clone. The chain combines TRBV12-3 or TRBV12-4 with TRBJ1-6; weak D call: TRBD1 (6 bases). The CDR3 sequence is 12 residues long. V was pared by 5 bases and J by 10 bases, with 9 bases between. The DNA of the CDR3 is TGTGCCAGCAGTCAGGGGCAATCACCCCTCCACTTT. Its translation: CASSQGQSPLHF.

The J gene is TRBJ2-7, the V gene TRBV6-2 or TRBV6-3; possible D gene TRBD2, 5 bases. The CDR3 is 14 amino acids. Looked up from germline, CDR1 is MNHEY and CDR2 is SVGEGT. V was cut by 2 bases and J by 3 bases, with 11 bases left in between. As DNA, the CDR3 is TGTGCCAGCAGTTACCGCGGCGGACTCTACGAGCAGTACTTC. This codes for CASSYRGGLYEQYF.

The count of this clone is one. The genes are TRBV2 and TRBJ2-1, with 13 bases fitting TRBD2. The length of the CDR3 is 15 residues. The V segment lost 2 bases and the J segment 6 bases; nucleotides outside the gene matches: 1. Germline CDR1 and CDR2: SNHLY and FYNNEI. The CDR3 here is CASSERTSGGNEQFF. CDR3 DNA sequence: TGTGCCAGCAGTGAAAGGACTAGCGGGGGCAATGAGCAGTTCTTC.

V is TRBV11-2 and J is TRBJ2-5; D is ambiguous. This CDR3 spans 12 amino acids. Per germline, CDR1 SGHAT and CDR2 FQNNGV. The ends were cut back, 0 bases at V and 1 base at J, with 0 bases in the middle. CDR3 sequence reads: CASSLDQETQYF. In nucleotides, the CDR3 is TGTGCCAGCAGCTTAGACCAAGAGACCCAGTACTTC.

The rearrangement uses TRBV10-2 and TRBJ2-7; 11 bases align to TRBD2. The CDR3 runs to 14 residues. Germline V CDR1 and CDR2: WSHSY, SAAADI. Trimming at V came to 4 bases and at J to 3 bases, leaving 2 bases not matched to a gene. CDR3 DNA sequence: TGCGCCAGCAGTGGGCTAGCGGGAGGCTACGAGCAGTACTTC. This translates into CASSGLAGGYEQYF.

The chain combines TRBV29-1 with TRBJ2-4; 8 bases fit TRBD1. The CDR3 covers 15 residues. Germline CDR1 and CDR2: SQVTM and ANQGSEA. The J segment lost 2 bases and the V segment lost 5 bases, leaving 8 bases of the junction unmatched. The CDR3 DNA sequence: TGCAGCGTTATCCCAGGGGGCCCTTCCAAAAACATTCAGTACTTC. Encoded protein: CSVIPGGPSKNIQYF.

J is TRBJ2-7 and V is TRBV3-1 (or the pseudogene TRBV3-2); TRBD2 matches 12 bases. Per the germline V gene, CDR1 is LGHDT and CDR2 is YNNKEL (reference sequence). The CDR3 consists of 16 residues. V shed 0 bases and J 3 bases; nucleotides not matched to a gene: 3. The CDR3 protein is CASSQDMTSGSYEQYF. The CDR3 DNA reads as TGTGCCAGCAGCCAAGATATGACTAGCGGGAGCTACGAGCAGTACTTC.

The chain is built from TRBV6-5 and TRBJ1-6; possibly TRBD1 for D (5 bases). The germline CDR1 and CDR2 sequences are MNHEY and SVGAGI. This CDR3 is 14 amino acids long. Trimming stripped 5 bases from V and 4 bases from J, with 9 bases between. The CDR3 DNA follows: TGTGCCAGCAGTCAGGGACGGTATAATTCACCCCTCCACTTT. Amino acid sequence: CASSQGRYNSPLHF.

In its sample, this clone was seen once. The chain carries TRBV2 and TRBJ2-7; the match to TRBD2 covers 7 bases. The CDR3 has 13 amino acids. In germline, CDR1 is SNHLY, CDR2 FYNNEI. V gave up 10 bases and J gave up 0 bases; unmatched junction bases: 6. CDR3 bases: TGTGCCATCACTCCGGGGGGCTCCTACGAGCAGTACTTC. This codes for CAITPGGSYEQYF.

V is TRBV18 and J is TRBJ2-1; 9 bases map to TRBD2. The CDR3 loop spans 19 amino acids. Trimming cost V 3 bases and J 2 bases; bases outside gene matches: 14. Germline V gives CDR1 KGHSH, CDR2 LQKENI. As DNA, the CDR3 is TGTGCCAGCTCACCGACTAGCGGAAGGAGTTACGGGGCCTACAATGAGCAGTTCTTC. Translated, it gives CASSPTSGRSYGAYNEQFF.

CDR3 DNA sequence: TGTGCCGGTGCTAGCACAGATACGCAGTATTTT. Translating it yields CAGASTDTQYF. V is TRBV28 and J is TRBJ2-3; D unclear. CDR3 size: 11 residues. CDR1 is MDHEN and CDR2 is SYDVKM in the germline V gene. V lost 11 bases and J 0 bases, leaving 6 bases between the germline ends.